These 28 T cell receptor beta chains share one sample of origin, sequenced in a study of blood T cell repertoires in COVID-19. The table came from immunoSEQ multiplex PCR; TCRdb's copy has only in-frame clones and leaves some out. The sample contains 250,000 to 300,000 clones, roughly nine tenths of which appear only once. Source material: peripheral blood. These receptors were obtained from a woman aged 45 to 65 who had recovered from COVID-19.

This chain links TRBV4-3 with TRBJ1-2, with D possibly being TRBD1 (6 bases). The CDR3 is 15 amino acids. Germline lookup yields CDR1 LGHNA and CDR2 YSLEER. Trimming cost V 0 bases and J 5 bases, with 13 bases left between them. The CDR3 protein is CASSQDRTGWYGYTF. The CDR3 DNA reads as TGCGCCAGCAGCCAAGATCGTACAGGGTGGTATGGCTACACCTTC.

The genes are TRBV27 and TRBJ2-2; 7 nucleotides agree with TRBD1. CDR1 MNHEY and CDR2 SMNVEV come from the germline V gene (reference sequence). V shed 6 bases and J 3 bases; nucleotides not matched to a gene: 13. This CDR3 has 17 amino acids. The CDR3 loop is CASSPYLWGTDTGELFF. CDR3 sequence (DNA): TGTGCCAGCAGCCCCTACCTATGGGGGACAGACACCGGGGAGCTGTTTTTT.

J is TRBJ2-1 and V is TRBV19, with TRBD2 as a possible D gene (5 bases). The CDR3 has 13 residues. V dropped 4 bases and J dropped 8 bases, with 12 bases sitting between them. Germline CDR1 is LNHDA and CDR2 is SQIVND (reference sequence). CDR3 sequence reads: CASSRGVLDEQFF. The CDR3 nucleotides read TGTGCCAGTAGTAGGGGAGTTTTAGATGAGCAGTTCTTC.

The rearrangement links TRBV6-4 to TRBJ2-3; D perhaps matches TRBD2 (6 bases). There are 16 residues in the CDR3. The V end was cut by 0 bases, the J end by 4 bases, with 14 bases between. CDR1 is MRHNA, CDR2 SNTAGT, per germline. CDR3 DNA: TGTGCCAGCAGTGACTCGTTCACGGGAGCGGCAGATACGCAGTATTTT. This translates into CASSDSFTGAADTQYF.

The gene calls are TRBV7-2 and TRBJ1-4, with 8 bases lining up with TRBD1. The V gene's germline CDR1 is SGHTA and CDR2 FQGNSA. V trimming: 7 bases; J trimming: 8 bases; junction bases outside the gene matches: 9. The CDR3 consists of 14 residues. The CDR3 loop reads CASNLDRGGEKLFF. The DNA of the CDR3 is TGTGCCAGCAATCTAGACAGGGGTGGGGAAAAACTGTTTTTT.

V and J are TRBV5-1 and TRBJ2-7; unclear D gene. The CDR3 is 11 residues long. Trimming stripped 7 bases from V and 4 bases from J, with 9 bases between. CDR1 and CDR2 (germline): SGHRS, YFSETQ. As DNA, the CDR3 is TGCGCCAGCCTTCGGGTTTACGAGCAGTACTTC. It encodes CASLRVYEQYF.

This chain connects TRBV14 to TRBJ1-2; perhaps TRBD1 as D (5 bases). The CDR3 length is 14 residues. Deletions cut 5 bases from V and 7 bases from J, with 17 bases between. CDR1 and CDR2 (germline): SGHDN, FVKESK. The CDR3 here is CASSWGKHSGGYTF. For the CDR3, the DNA is TGTGCCAGCAGCTGGGGCAAACACTCGGGTGGCTACACCTTC.

This chain connects TRBV4-2 to TRBJ1-4; D ambiguous. Germline assignment: CDR1 LGHNA and CDR2 YNFKEQ. The CDR3 is 13 residues long. V lost 0 bases, J lost 8 bases, and 7 bases lay in between. CDR3 sequence: CASSQEIREKLFF. CDR3 sequence (DNA): TGTGCCAGCAGCCAAGAGATCAGGGAAAAACTGTTTTTT.

This clone appeared a single time. This chain uses TRBV27 with TRBJ1-2; tentative D call: TRBD1 (6 bases). This CDR3 region has 13 residues. Germline V gene sequence: CDR1 MNHEY, CDR2 SMNVEV (reference sequence). The ends were cut back, 3 bases at V and 3 bases at J, with 8 bases in the middle. In nucleotides, the CDR3 is TGTGCCAGCAGTTTGAAGGGGGACTATGGCTACACCTTC. It specifies CASSLKGDYGYTF.

This rearrangement joins TRBV3-1 (or the pseudogene TRBV3-2) to TRBJ2-7; 13 bases match TRBD2. The germline V gene has CDR1 LGHDT and CDR2 YNNKEL (reference sequence). V shed 4 bases and J 4 bases; nucleotides not matched to a gene: 13. CDR3 length equals 18 residues. The CDR3 DNA reads as TGTGCCAGCAGCCCTTCTACTAGCGGGAGGGCCAGGAGGTACGAGCAGTACTTC. Translated: CASSPSTSGRARRYEQYF.

The rearrangement joins TRBV30 to TRBJ1-2, with D unresolved. V lost 0 bases and J lost 2, with 13 bases in between. CDR1 and CDR2 from the germline V gene are GTSNPN and SVGIG (reference sequence). This CDR3 contains 15 residues. The DNA of the CDR3 is TGTGCCTGGAGTGTAACGGGAAGAGGGAACTATGGCTACACCTTC. Translated, it gives CAWSVTGRGNYGYTF.

The gene calls are TRBV27 and TRBJ1-4; a possible D gene is TRBD1 (5 bases). CDR1 is MNHEY, CDR2 SMNVEV, per germline (reference sequence). The V gene lost 5 bases and the J gene lost 8 bases, with 15 bases spanning the gap. CDR3 size: 14 residues. The CDR3: CASSTRASDEKLFF. The CDR3 nucleotides read TGTGCCAGCAGTACCAGGGCGTCAGACGAAAAACTGTTTTTT.

This clone was detected only a few times. The rearrangement links TRBV6-5 to TRBJ2-3; 8 bases match TRBD2. The V and J ends lost 9 bases and 1 base, in that order; junction bases with no gene match: 6. The CDR3 consists of 14 residues. Germline V gene lookup returns CDR1 MNHEY and CDR2 SVGAGI. This chain's CDR3 is CASALAGRTDTQYF. DNA for the CDR3: TGTGCCAGTGCCCTAGCGGGCCGCACAGATACGCAGTATTTT.

This sequence joins TRBV5-4 and TRBJ2-7, with D perhaps TRBD2 (5 bases). V shed 2 bases and J shed 4 bases, with 16 bases lying between them. The CDR3 loop spans 15 amino acids. The V gene's germline CDR1 is SGHNT and CDR2 YYREEE (reference sequence). The CDR3 DNA reads as TGTGCCAGCAGCTTAGTCAGCGGTCCCCCTTACGAGCAGTACTTC. Residues: CASSLVSGPPYEQYF.

This clone was seen only a few times. The chain uses TRBV28 and TRBJ1-2, with 7 bases that match TRBD1. The junction had 15 bases not matched to a gene; V was cut back by 2 bases and J by 6 bases. The CDR3 consists of 17 residues. The V gene's germline CDR1 is MDHEN and CDR2 SYDVKM. CDR3 nucleotides: TGTGCCAGCAGTTTAGGGGGGTACAGGGGTAAATCGAATGGCTACACCTTC. Protein product: CASSLGGYRGKSNGYTF.

The chain carries TRBV27 and TRBJ1-5; TRBD1 might be the D (5 bases). The CDR3 runs to 12 residues. V was cut by 6 bases and J by 11 bases, with 14 bases left in between. Germline CDR1 and CDR2: MNHEY and SMNVEV (reference sequence). The CDR3 spells CASSSPGGAQHF. The DNA for the CDR3 is TGTGCCAGCAGCTCCCCCGGAGGGGCCCAGCATTTT.

The V call is TRBV9, the J call TRBJ1-4; TRBD1 matches 7 bases. This CDR3 is built from 15 residues. The V segment lost 2 bases and the J segment 4 bases; nucleotides outside the gene matches: 5. From germline, CDR1 is SGDLS and CDR2 YYNGEE. The CDR3 DNA reads TGTGCCAGCAGCGTTCAGGGGGTAGTTAATGAAAAACTGTTTTTT. Protein: CASSVQGVVNEKLFF.

This chain links TRBV5-1 with TRBJ2-7; 8 nucleotides align to TRBD1. The CDR3 contains 14 residues. J was trimmed by 7 bases and V by 4 bases; bases with no gene match: 10. Germline V lookup: CDR1 SGHRS, CDR2 YFSETQ. The CDR3: CASSPGTGPREQYF. In DNA, the CDR3 is TGCGCCAGCAGCCCAGGGACAGGCCCAAGAGAGCAGTACTTC.

The gene calls are TRBV4-1 and TRBJ1-5; D is perhaps TRBD1 (5 bases). This CDR3 region has 15 residues. CDR1 is MGHRA and CDR2 is YSYEKL in the germline V gene. The V gene lost 0 bases and the J gene lost 5 bases, with 11 bases spanning the gap. CDR3 residues: CASSQEDRDYQPQHF. As DNA, the CDR3 is TGCGCCAGCAGCCAAGAAGACAGAGATTATCAGCCCCAGCATTTT.

V gene TRBV29-1 combines with J gene TRBJ2-1; a weak D match, TRBD1 (5 bases). The CDR3 runs to 12 residues. Per germline, CDR1 SQVTM and CDR2 ANQGSEA. Trimming removed 7 bases from V and 2 bases from J, with 9 bases in between. DNA for the CDR3: TGCAGCGGCCTCAGGGCCTACAATGAGCAGTTCTTC. Its translation is CSGLRAYNEQFF.

The rearrangement joins TRBV6-5 to TRBJ1-1; D gene unclear. The CDR3 is 14 residues long. CDR1 and CDR2 (germline): MNHEY, SVGAGI. V lost 6 bases to trimming and J lost 1 base, with 12 bases between them. CDR3 amino acids: CASRLNSQNTEAFF. DNA for the CDR3: TGTGCCAGCAGGCTTAACAGTCAGAACACTGAAGCTTTCTTT.

The chain combines TRBV4-3 with TRBJ2-3; possible D gene TRBD2, 5 bases. The CDR3 spans 13 residues. Germline V CDR1 and CDR2: LGHNA, YSLEER. V was cut by 0 bases and J by 9 bases, with 10 bases left in between. CDR3 in amino acids: CASSQDSEGTQYF. The CDR3 nucleotides are TGCGCCAGCAGCCAAGATTCAGAGGGCACGCAGTATTTT.

The V and J genes are TRBV7-9 and TRBJ1-5; D might be TRBD1 (6 bases). The ends were cut back, 5 bases at V and 6 bases at J, with 11 bases in the middle. The CDR3 contains 13 residues. CDR1 and CDR2 (germline): SEHNR, FQNEAQ (reference sequence). In DNA form, the CDR3 reads TGTGCCAGCAGCCAACAGGGCGGTCAGCCCCAGCATTTT. The encoded protein is CASSQQGGQPQHF.

This clone showed up just once. J is TRBJ2-5 and V is TRBV5-1; D is undetermined. The germline V and J ends were trimmed by 7 bases and 7 bases, with 11 bases remaining between them. Germline-derived CDR1 and CDR2 are SGHRS and YFSETQ. This CDR3 region has 11 residues. As DNA, the CDR3 is TGCGCCAGCTCTCTACTCGGGACCCAGTACTTC. Translation gives CASSLLGTQYF.

The CDR3 region is CASSQDPRAFF. The CDR3 DNA reads TGTGCCAGCAGCCAAGATCCACGGGCTTTCTTT. The chain is built from TRBV14 and TRBJ1-1; D is undetermined. Trimming stripped 0 bases from V and 11 bases from J, with 7 bases between. Germline values: CDR1 SGHDN, CDR2 FVKESK. The CDR3 has 11 residues. Combining the CDR3 with reference TRBV14 and TRBJ1-1 gives the whole variable domain EAGVTQFPSHSVIEKGQTVTLRCDPISGHDNLYWYRRVMGKEIKFLLHFVKESKQDESGMPNNRFLAERTGGTYSTLKVQPAELEDSGVYFCASSQDPRAFFGQGTRLTVV.

The chain couples TRBV6-5 to TRBJ1-1; no reliable D call. V lost 8 bases, J lost 0 bases, and 10 bases lay in between. The length of the CDR3 is 13 residues. CDR1 is MNHEY and CDR2 is SVGAGI in the germline V gene. CDR3 coding DNA: TGTGCCAGCTTAAAAATTTTGAACACTGAAGCTTTCTTT. Amino acids: CASLKILNTEAFF.

V gene TRBV24-1 combines with J gene TRBJ2-7, with D perhaps matching TRBD1 (5 bases). Germline V gene data show CDR1 as KGHDR and CDR2 as SFDVKD. V was shortened by 4 bases and J by 0 bases, with 12 bases between the two germline ends. The CDR3 covers 15 residues. DNA of the CDR3: TGTGCCACCAGTGACGTACCCGACAGCTCCTACGAGCAGTACTTC. It encodes CATSDVPDSSYEQYF.

This clone was seen a few times. The genes are TRBV5-1 and TRBJ2-6; D is possibly TRBD2 (6 bases). Germline V gene sequence: CDR1 SGHRS, CDR2 YFSETQ. CDR3 length: 16 residues. Trimming cost V 0 bases and J 0 bases, with 7 bases left between them. The CDR3, as DNA: TGCGCCAGCAGCTTGGCCGGGAGCTCTGGGGCCAACGTCCTGACTTTC. This gives the protein CASSLAGSSGANVLTF.